The rows below give T cell receptor beta chains drawn from one sample of a study of blood T cell repertoires in COVID-19. This table comes from immunoSEQ multiplex PCR, and its TCRdb copy is limited to in-frame clones, with some not included. The sample has a few hundred thousand clones; roughly 75% are singletons. Sequencing used peripheral blood. These receptors originate from a woman in her seventies with acute or convalescent COVID-19. Each CDR3 is given with its conserved first and last residue. Each record gives: CDR3 protein, CDR3 DNA, D gene, clone size, V gene, J gene. The D gene is left open where the match is weak. Expanded clones are given a class, and other clones once, few, many or no size at all.

CASSRTGSITYEQYF	TGTGCCAGCAGTCGTACAGGGTCCATCACCTACGAGCAGTACTTC	-	-	TRBV9	TRBJ2-7
CASSTGGTNYEQYF	TGTGCCAGCAGCACAGGGGGCACAAACTACGAGCAGTACTTC	TRBD1	-	TRBV6-5	TRBJ2-7
CASSQELPGLAGGSDTQYF	TGCGCCAGCAGCCAAGAACTACCGGGACTAGCGGGGGGCTCAGATACGCAGTATTTT	TRBD2	few	TRBV4-3	TRBJ2-3
CASSLNRGQTQYF	TGTGCCAGCAGTTTGAACAGGGGACAGACCCAGTACTTC	TRBD1	-	TRBV12-3/TRBV12-4	TRBJ2-5
CASSPDTGLTYNEQFF	TGTGCCAGCAGCCCGGATACAGGCCTAACCTACAATGAGCAGTTCTTC	-	-	TRBV5-6	TRBJ2-1
CGQGNSGNTIYF	TGTGGACAGGGTAACTCTGGAAACACCATATATTTT	TRBD1	-	TRBV5-4	TRBJ1-3
CASSRQGSYGYTF	TGTGCCAGCAGCCGACAGGGTAGCTATGGCTACACCTTC	TRBD1	-	TRBV9	TRBJ1-2
CASSVEGVGSYNEQFF	TGTGCCAGCAGCGTAGAGGGGGTGGGGTCCTACAATGAGCAGTTCTTC	-	-	TRBV9	TRBJ2-1
CASSPPDFNYGYTF	TGTGCCAGCTCACCACCGGACTTTAACTATGGCTACACCTTC	-	many	TRBV18	TRBJ1-2
CASSRGGTNTGELFF	TGTGCCAGCAGCCGCGGCGGGACGAACACCGGGGAGCTGTTTTTT	-	-	TRBV5-4	TRBJ2-2
CATSDLGGGITDTQYF	TGTGCCACCAGTGATTTGGGCGGGGGTATCACAGATACGCAGTATTTT	TRBD2	-	TRBV24-1	TRBJ2-3
CASSSVWGQRDTEAFF	TGTGCCAGTAGTAGTGTCTGGGGACAGCGGGACACTGAAGCTTTCTTT	TRBD1	once	TRBV19	TRBJ1-1
CASSSPVVTEAFF	TGTGCCAGCAGTTCCCCGGTAGTAACTGAAGCTTTCTTT	-	-	TRBV6-5	TRBJ1-1
CASSLRREALEQYF	TGTGCCAGCAGTTTGCGTAGGGAGGCGCTCGAGCAGTACTTC	-	-	TRBV27	TRBJ2-7
CASSLAGRGTDTQYF	TGCGCCAGCAGCTTGGCGGGGAGGGGCACAGATACGCAGTATTTT	TRBD2	-	TRBV5-1	TRBJ2-3
CAISESGTGGKTQYF	TGTGCCATCAGTGAGTCTGGGACAGGGGGGAAGACCCAGTACTTC	TRBD1	-	TRBV10-3	TRBJ2-5
CASKLTGGANGYTF	TGTGCCAGTAAACTAACAGGGGGCGCGAATGGCTACACCTTC	TRBD1	-	TRBV19	TRBJ1-2
CASGDWGNTIYF	TGTGCCAGCGGGGACTGGGGAAACACCATATATTTT	-	-	TRBV2	TRBJ1-3
CASSFRAGTLMNTEAFF	TGTGCCAGCAGCTTTCGAGCAGGAACACTTATGAACACTGAAGCTTTCTTT	-	-	TRBV7-2	TRBJ1-1
CASSPGLRGSTDTQYF	TGTGCCAGCAGCCCGGGACTACGGGGTAGCACAGATACGCAGTATTTT	TRBD2	-	TRBV7-3	TRBJ2-3
CATSGGGKTETQYF	TGTGCCACCAGCGGAGGGGGCAAGACAGAGACCCAGTACTTC	-	-	TRBV15	TRBJ2-5
CSEGDGYTF	TGCAGCGAAGGGGATGGCTACACCTTC	-	-	TRBV29-1	TRBJ1-2
CASSVGQGAGETQYF	TGTGCCAGCAGCGTAGGACAGGGGGCAGGGGAGACCCAGTACTTC	TRBD1	-	TRBV9	TRBJ2-5
CASSLRDRDNSPLHF	TGTGCCAGCAGCTTGCGGGACAGGGATAATTCACCCCTCCACTTT	TRBD1	-	TRBV7-8	TRBJ1-6
CASSPGLEHEQYF	TGTGCCAGCTCACCTGGTTTGGAGCACGAGCAGTACTTC	-	-	TRBV18	TRBJ2-7
CAISDEGDRGSTEAFF	TGTGCCATCAGTGATGAGGGGGACAGGGGGAGTACTGAAGCTTTCTTT	TRBD1	-	TRBV10-3	TRBJ1-1
CATSDAPGQSSGNTIYF	TGTGCCACCAGTGATGCCCCGGGACAGAGCTCTGGAAACACCATATATTTT	TRBD1	-	TRBV24-1	TRBJ1-3
CASSQSVREDTQYF	TGCGCCAGCAGCCAAAGCGTCCGAGAAGATACGCAGTATTTT	-	-	TRBV4-3	TRBJ2-3
CASSLVGAEAGELFF	TGCGCCAGCAGCTTGGTAGGGGCGGAAGCCGGGGAGCTGTTTTTT	-	-	TRBV5-1	TRBJ2-2
CASSQGSGLNTGELFF	TGTGCCAGCAGCCAAGGCAGCGGCCTGAACACCGGGGAGCTGTTTTTT	-	-	TRBV3-1/TRBV3-2	TRBJ2-2
CASSLAGEIYGYTF	TGTGCCAGCAGCTTAGCCGGGGAGATCTATGGCTACACCTTC	-	-	TRBV7-8	TRBJ1-2
CASSPAGTRLYNEQFF	TGTGCCAGCAGCCCTGCCGGGACTAGGCTCTACAATGAGCAGTTCTTC	TRBD2	-	TRBV5-5	TRBJ2-1
CAWSRESGLGYTF	TGTGCCTGGAGTCGGGAAAGCGGGCTAGGCTACACCTTC	-	few	TRBV30	TRBJ1-2
CSARSGYEQYF	TGCAGTGCTAGATCCGGCTACGAGCAGTACTTC	-	-	TRBV20-1	TRBJ2-7
CASSEAGRSKNEQFF	TGTGCCAGCAGCGAAGCGGGCCGTAGTAAAAATGAGCAGTTCTTC	-	-	TRBV6-2/TRBV6-3	TRBJ2-1
CASSLVGQGQYGYTF	TGTGCCAGCAGCTTAGTAGGACAGGGTCAATATGGCTACACCTTC	TRBD1	-	TRBV7-8	TRBJ1-2
CASSPAGPINEQFF	TGCGCCAGCAGCCCAGCGGGGCCAATCAATGAGCAGTTCTTC	TRBD2	-	TRBV4-3	TRBJ2-1
CASSPNYSQETQYF	TGTGCCAGCAGTCCTAACTACTCCCAAGAGACCCAGTACTTC	-	-	TRBV3-1/TRBV3-2	TRBJ2-5
CASSPRDGEKLFF	TGCGCCAGCAGCCCCAGGGATGGGGAAAAACTGTTTTTT	-	-	TRBV5-1	TRBJ1-4
CASSSRQGDSYNEQFF	TGTGCCAGCTCATCCCGACAGGGAGACTCCTACAATGAGCAGTTCTTC	TRBD1	once	TRBV18	TRBJ2-1
CASSTGHSGYEQYF	TGTGCCAGTAGCACAGGACATTCGGGCTACGAGCAGTACTTC	-	few	TRBV19	TRBJ2-7
CASGTGASGGTGANVLTF	TGTGCCAGCGGCACTGGAGCTAGCGGGGGGACCGGGGCCAACGTCCTGACTTTC	TRBD2	-	TRBV7-2	TRBJ2-6
CASSQVGRGNTEAFF	TGTGCCAGCAGCCAAGTAGGACGGGGGAACACTGAAGCTTTCTTT	-	-	TRBV3-1/TRBV3-2	TRBJ1-1
CAVAGTGEDYGYTF	TGTGCCGTGGCCGGGACAGGAGAGGACTATGGCTACACCTTC	TRBD1	-	TRBV10-3	TRBJ1-2
CASSRTGQETQYF	TGTGCCAGCTCACGGACAGGCCAAGAGACCCAGTACTTC	TRBD1	-	TRBV18	TRBJ2-5